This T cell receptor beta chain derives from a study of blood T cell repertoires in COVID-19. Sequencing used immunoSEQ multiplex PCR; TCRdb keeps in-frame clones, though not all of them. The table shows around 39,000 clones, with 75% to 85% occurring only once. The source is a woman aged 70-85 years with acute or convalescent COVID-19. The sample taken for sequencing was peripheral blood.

This CDR3 reads CASSLAVGLAGEQYF. CDR3 DNA: TGCGCCAGCAGCTTGGCCGTGGGACTAGCGGGGGAGCAGTACTTC. The chain uses TRBV5-1 and TRBJ2-7; the match to TRBD2 covers 13 bases. The V gene's germline CDR1 is SGHRS and CDR2 YFSETQ. The junction had 4 bases not matched to a gene; V was cut back by 0 bases and J by 7 bases. The CDR3 extends over 15 amino acids.